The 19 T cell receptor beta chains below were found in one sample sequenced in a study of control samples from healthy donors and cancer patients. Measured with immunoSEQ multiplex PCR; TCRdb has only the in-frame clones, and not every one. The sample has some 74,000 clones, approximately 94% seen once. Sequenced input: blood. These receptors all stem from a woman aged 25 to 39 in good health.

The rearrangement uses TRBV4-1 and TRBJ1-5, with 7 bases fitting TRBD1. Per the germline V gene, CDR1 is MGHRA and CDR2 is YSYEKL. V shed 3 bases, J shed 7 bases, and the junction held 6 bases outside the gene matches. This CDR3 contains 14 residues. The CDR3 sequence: CASSQEQGIQPQHF. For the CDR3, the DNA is TGCGCCAGCAGCCAGGAACAGGGGATCCAGCCCCAGCATTTT.

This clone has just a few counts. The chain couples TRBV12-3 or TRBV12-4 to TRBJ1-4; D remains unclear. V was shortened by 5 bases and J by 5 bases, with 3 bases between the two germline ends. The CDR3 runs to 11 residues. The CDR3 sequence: CASSANEKLFF. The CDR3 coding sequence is TGTGCCAGCAGTGCAAATGAAAAACTGTTTTTT.

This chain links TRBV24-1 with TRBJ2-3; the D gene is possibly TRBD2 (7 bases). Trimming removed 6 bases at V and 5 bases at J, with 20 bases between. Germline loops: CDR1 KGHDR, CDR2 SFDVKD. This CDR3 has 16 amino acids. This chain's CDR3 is CATSSIGAGAQDTQYF. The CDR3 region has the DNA TGTGCCACCAGTTCGATTGGGGCGGGGGCCCAAGATACGCAGTATTTT.

The CDR3 DNA is TGTGCCACCAGTGATCCCCCGGCGAACGAGCAGTACTTC. Its protein is CATSDPPANEQYF. The chain joins TRBV24-1 to TRBJ2-7; D is unresolved. Germline lookup yields CDR1 KGHDR and CDR2 SFDVKD. V was shortened by 3 bases and J by 5 bases, with 10 bases between the two germline ends. The CDR3 consists of 13 residues.

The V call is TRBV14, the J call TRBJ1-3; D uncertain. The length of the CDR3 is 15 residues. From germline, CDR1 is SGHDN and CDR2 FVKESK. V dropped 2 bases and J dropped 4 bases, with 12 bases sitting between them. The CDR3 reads CASSQSWGSGNTIYF. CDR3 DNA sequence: TGTGCCAGCAGCCAATCCTGGGGATCCGGAAACACCATATATTTT.

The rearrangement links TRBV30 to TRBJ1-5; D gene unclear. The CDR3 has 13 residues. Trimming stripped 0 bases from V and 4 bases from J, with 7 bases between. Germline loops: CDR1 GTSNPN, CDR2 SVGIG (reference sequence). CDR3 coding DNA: TGTGCCTGGAGTGTACAGTATAATCAGCCCCAGCATTTT. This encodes CAWSVQYNQPQHF.

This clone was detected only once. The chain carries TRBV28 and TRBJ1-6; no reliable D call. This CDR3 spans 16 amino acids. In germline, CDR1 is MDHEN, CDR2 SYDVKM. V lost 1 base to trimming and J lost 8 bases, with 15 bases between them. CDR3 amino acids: CASSLSGSPADSPLHF. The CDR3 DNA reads TGTGCCAGCAGTTTATCCGGCAGCCCGGCGGATTCACCCCTCCACTTT.

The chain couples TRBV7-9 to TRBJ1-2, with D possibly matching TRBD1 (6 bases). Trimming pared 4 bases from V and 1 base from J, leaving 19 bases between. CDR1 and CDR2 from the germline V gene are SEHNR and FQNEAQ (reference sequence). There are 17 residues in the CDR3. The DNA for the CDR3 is TGTGCCAGCAGCTCCCGCGTGGGGACACCCGATAACTATGGCTACACCTTC. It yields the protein CASSSRVGTPDNYGYTF.

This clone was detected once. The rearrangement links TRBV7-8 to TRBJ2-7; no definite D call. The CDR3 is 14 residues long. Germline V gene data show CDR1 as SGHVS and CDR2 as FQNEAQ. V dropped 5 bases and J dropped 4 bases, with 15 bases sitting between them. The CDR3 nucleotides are TGTGCCAGCAGCATCGACGGGTCAGTGTACGAGCAGTACGTC. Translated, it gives CASSIDGSVYEQYV.

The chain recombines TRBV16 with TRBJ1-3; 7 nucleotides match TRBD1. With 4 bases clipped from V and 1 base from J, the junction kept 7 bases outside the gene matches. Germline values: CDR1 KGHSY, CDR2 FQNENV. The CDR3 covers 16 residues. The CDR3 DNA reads TGTGCCAGCAGCCTAAAGGACAGGCCATCTGGAAACACCATATATTTT. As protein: CASSLKDRPSGNTIYF.

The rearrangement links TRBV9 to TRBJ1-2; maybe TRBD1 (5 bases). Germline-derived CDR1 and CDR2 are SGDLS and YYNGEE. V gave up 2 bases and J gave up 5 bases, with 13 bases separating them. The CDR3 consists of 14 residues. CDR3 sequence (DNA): TGTGCCAGCAGCGTCCGGGACGGGGGATATGGCTACACCTTC. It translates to CASSVRDGGYGYTF.

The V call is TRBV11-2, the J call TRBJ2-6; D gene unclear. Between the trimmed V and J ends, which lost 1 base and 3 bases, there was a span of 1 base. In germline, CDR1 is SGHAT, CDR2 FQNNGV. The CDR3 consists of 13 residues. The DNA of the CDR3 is TGTGCCAGCAGCTTAGGTGGGGCCAACGTCCTGACTTTC. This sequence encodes CASSLGGANVLTF. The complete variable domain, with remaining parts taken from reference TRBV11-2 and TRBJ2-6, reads EAGVAQSPRYKIIEKRQSVAFWCNPISGHATLYWYQQILGQGPKLLIQFQNNGVVDDSQLPKDRFSAERLKGVDSTLKIQPAKLEDSAVYLCASSLGGANVLTFGAGSRLTVL.

In DNA, the CDR3 is TGCGCCAGCAGCCAAGTAACCATAGCAGGGGAGACCCAGTACTTC. Translation: CASSQVTIAGETQYF. The J gene is TRBJ2-5, the V gene TRBV4-1; TRBD1 is a possible D gene (5 bases). CDR1 is MGHRA, CDR2 YSYEKL, per germline. The CDR3 loop spans 15 amino acids. Trimming left V 1 base short and J 5 bases short, with 14 bases between.

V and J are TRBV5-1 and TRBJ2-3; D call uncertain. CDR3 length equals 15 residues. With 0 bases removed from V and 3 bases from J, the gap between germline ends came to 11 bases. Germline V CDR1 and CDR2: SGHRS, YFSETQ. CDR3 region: CASSLGNTGTDTQYF. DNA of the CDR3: TGCGCCAGCAGCTTGGGGAACACGGGTACAGATACGCAGTATTTT.

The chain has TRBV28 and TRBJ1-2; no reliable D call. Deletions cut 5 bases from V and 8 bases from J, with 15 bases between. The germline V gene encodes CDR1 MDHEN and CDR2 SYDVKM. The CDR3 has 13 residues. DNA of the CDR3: TGTGCCAGCAGTCTAGTGGCCGCGAGGGGCTACACCTTC. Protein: CASSLVAARGYTF.

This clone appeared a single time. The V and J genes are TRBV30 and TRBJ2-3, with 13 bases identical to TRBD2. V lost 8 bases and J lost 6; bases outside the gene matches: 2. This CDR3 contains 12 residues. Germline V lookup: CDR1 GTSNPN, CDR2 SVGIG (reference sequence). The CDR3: CAKGLAGDTQYF. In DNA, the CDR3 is TGTGCCAAGGGACTAGCGGGGGATACGCAGTATTTT.

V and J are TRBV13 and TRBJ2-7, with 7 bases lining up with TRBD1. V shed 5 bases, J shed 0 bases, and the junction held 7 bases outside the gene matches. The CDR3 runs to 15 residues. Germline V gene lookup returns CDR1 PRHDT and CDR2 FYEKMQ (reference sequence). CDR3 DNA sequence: TGTGCCAGCAGCCCTGACAGGGCCAGCTCCTACGAGCAGTACGTC. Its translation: CASSPDRASSYEQYV.

CDR3: CASSDVVTGFTGELFF. CDR3 DNA sequence: TGTGCCAGCAGTGATGTCGTGACAGGGTTCACCGGGGAGCTGTTTTTT. The rearrangement joins TRBV6-1 to TRBJ2-2; 7 nucleotides align to TRBD1. The germline V gene has CDR1 MNHNS and CDR2 SASEGT. This CDR3 region has 16 residues. The ends lost 3 bases at V and 4 bases at J; junction bases unmatched: 8.

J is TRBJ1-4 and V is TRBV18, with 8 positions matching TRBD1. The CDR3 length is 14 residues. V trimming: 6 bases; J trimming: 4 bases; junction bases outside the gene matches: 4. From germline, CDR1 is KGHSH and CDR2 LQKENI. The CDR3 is CASSRTGRNEKLFF. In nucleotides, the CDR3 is TGTGCCAGCTCGCGGACAGGGCGTAATGAAAAACTGTTTTTT.